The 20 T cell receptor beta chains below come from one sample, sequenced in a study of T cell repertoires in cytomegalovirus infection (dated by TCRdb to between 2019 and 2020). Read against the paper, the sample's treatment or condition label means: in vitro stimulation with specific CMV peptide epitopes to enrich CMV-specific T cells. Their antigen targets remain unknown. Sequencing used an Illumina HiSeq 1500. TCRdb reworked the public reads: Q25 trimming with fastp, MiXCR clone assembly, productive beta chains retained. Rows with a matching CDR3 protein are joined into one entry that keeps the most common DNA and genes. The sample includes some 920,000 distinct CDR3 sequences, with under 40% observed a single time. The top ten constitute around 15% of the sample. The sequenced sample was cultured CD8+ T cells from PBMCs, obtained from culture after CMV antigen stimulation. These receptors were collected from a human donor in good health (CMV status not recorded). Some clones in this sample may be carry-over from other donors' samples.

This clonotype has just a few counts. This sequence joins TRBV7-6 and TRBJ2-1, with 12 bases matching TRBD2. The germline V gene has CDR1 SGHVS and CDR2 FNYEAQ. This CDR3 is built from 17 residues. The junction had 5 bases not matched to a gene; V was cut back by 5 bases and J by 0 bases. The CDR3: CASSPSGGATSYNEQFF. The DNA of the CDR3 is TGTGCCAGCAGCCCTAGCGGGGGGGCCACCTCCTACAATGAGCAGTTCTTC. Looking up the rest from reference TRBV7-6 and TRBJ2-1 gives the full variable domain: GAGVSQSPRYKVTKRGQDVALRCDPISGHVSLYWYRQALGQGPEFLTYFNYEAQQDKSGLPNDRFSAERPEGSISTLTIQRTEQRDSAMYRCASSPSGGATSYNEQFFGPGTRLTVL.

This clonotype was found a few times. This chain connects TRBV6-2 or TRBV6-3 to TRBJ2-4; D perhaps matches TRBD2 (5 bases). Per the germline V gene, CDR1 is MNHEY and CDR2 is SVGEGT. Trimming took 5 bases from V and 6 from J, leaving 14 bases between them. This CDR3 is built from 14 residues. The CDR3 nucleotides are TGTGCCAGCAGTCCCCCCGGGGAACTAAACATTCAGTACTTC. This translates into CASSPPGELNIQYF.

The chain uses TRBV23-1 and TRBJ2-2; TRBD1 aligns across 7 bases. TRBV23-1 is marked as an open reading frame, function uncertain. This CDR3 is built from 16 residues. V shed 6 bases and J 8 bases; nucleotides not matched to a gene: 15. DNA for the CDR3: TGCGCCAGCAGGGCAGCACAGGGGCTCCGACCGGGGGAGCTGTTTTTT. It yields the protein CASRAAQGLRPGELFF.

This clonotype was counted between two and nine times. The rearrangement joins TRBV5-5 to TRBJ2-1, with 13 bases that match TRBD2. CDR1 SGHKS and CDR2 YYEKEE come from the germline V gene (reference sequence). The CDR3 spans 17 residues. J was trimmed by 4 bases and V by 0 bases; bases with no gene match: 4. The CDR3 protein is CASSLGLAGGQYNEQFF. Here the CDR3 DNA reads TGTGCCAGCAGCTTGGGACTAGCGGGGGGCCAATACAATGAGCAGTTCTTC. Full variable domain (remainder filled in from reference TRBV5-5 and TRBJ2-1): DAGVTQSPTHLIKTRGQQVTLRCSPISGHKSVSWYQQVLGQGPQFIFQYYEKEERGRGNFPDRFSARQFPNYSSELNVNALLLGDSALYLCASSLGLAGGQYNEQFFGPGTRLTVL.

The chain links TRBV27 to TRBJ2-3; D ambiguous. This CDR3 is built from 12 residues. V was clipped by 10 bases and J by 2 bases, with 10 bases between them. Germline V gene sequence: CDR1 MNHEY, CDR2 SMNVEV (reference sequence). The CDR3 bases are TGTGCCAACAGCTTTAACACAGATACGCAGTATTTT. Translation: CANSFNTDTQYF.

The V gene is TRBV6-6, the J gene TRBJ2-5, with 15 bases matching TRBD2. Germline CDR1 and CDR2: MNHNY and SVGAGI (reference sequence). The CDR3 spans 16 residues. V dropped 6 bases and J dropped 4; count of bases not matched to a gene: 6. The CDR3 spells CASSRTSGGALETQYF. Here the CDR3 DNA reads TGTGCCAGCAGCAGGACTAGCGGGGGGGCCTTAGAGACCCAGTACTTC.

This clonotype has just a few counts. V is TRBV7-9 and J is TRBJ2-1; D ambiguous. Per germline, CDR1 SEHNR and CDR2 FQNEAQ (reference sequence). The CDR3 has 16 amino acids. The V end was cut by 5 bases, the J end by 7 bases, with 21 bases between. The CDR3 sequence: CASSGVGLNRKNEQFF. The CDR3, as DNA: TGTGCCAGCAGCGGGGTAGGTCTCAATAGGAAAAATGAGCAGTTCTTC. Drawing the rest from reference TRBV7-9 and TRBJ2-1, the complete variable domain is DTGVSQNPRHKITKRGQNVTFRCDPISEHNRLYWYRQTLGQGPEFLTYFQNEAQLEKSRLLSDRFSAERPKGSFSTLEIQRTEQGDSAMYLCASSGVGLNRKNEQFFGPGTRLTVL.

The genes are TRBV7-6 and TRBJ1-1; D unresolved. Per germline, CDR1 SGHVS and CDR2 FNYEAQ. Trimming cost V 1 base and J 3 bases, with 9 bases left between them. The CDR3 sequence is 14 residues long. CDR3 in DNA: TGTGCCAGCAGCTTAGAGGATACGGACACTGAAGCTTTCTTT. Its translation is CASSLEDTDTEAFF.

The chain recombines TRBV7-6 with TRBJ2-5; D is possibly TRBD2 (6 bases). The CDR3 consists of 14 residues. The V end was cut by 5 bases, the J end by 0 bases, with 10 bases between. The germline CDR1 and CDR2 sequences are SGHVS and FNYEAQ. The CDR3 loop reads CASSDWDYQETQYF. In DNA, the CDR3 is TGTGCCAGCAGCGATTGGGACTACCAAGAGACCCAGTACTTC.

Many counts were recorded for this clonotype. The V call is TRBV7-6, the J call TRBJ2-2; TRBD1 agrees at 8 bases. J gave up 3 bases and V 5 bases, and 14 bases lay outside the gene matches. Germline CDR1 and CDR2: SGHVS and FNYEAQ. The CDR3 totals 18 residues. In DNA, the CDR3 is TGTGCCAGCAGCACTATCGGTAGGGACAGGCGTGACACCGGGGAGCTGTTTTTT. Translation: CASSTIGRDRRDTGELFF.

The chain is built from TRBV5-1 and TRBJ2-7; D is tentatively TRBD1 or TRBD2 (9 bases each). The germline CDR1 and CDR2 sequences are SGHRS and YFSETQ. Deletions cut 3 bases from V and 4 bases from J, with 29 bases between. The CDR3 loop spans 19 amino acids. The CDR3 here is CASSSRDRVLTSGYYEQYF. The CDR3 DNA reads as TGCGCCAGCAGCTCCAGGGACAGGGTACTGACTAGCGGATATTACGAGCAGTACTTC.

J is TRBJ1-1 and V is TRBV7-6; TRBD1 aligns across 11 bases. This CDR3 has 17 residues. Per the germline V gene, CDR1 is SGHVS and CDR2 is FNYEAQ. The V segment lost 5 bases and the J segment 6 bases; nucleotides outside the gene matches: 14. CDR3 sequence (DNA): TGTGCCAGCAGCCCAATTGGACAGGGGGCAAGGTGGCCTGAAGCTTTCTTT. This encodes CASSPIGQGARWPEAFF.

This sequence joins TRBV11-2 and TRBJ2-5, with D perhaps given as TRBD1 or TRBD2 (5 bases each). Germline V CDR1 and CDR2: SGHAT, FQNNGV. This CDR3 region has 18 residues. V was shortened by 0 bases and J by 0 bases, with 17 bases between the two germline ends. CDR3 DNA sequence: TGTGCCAGCAGCTTAGATGCGTGGGGGAACTTGTACCAAGAGACCCAGTACTTC. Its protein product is CASSLDAWGNLYQETQYF.

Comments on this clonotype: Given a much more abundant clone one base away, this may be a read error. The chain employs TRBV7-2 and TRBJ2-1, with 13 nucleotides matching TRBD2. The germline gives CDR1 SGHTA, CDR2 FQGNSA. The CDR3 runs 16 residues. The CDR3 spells CANSWELAGGGAEQFF. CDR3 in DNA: TGTGCCAACAGCTGGGAACTAGCGGGGGGGGGAGCTGAGCAGTTCTTC.

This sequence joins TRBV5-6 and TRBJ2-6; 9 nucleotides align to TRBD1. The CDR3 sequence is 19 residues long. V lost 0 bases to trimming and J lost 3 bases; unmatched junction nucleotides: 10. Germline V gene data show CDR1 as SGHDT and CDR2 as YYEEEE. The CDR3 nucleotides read TGTGCCAGCAGCTTGGAGGCGGGACAGGGTTTTTATGGGGCCAACGTCCTGACTTTC. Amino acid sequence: CASSLEAGQGFYGANVLTF.

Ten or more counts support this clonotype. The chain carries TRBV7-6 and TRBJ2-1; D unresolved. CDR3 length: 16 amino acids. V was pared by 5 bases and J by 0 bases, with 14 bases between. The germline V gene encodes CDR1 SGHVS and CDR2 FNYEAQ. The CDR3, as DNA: TGTGCCAGCAGCCCTCCGGTCTCGAGCTCCTACAATGAGCAGTTCTTC. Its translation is CASSPPVSSSYNEQFF.

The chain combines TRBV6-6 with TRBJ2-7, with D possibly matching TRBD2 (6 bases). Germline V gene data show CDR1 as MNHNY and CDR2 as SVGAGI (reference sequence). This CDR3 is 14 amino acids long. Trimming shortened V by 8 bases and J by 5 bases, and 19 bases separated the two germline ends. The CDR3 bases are TGTGCCAGCGGAGGGGCGGATCCTGCCCACGAGCAGTACGTC. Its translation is CASGGADPAHEQYV.

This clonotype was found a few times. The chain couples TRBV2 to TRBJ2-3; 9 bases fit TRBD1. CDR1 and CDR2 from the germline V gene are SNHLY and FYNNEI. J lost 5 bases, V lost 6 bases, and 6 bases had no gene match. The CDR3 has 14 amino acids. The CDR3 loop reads CASSHGQGIDTQYF. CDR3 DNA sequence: TGTGCCAGCAGCCACGGACAGGGGATAGATACGCAGTATTTT.

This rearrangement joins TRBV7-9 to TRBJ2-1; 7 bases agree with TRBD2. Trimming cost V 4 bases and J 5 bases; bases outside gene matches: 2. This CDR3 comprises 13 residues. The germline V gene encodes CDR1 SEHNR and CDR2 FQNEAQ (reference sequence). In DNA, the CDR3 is TGTGCCAGCAGCTGGGGACTAAACAATGAGCAGTTCTTC. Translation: CASSWGLNNEQFF. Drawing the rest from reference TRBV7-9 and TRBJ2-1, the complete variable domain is DTGVSQNPRHKITKRGQNVTFRCDPISEHNRLYWYRQTLGQGPEFLTYFQNEAQLEKSRLLSDRFSAERPKGSFSTLEIQRTEQGDSAMYLCASSWGLNNEQFFGPGTRLTVL.

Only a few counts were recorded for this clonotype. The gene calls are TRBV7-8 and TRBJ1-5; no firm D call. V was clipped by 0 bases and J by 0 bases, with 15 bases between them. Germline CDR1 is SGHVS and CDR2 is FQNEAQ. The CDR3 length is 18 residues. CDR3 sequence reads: CASSLAFVEDRSNQPQHF. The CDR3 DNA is TGTGCCAGCAGCTTAGCGTTCGTGGAGGATCGTAGCAATCAGCCCCAGCATTTT.